One and the same sample provided the 5 T cell receptor beta chains below, sequenced in a study of blood T cell repertoires in COVID-19. Sequenced by immunoSEQ multiplex PCR; TCRdb stores in-frame clones only, minus some. The table records approximately 46,000 clones, more than 70% of them present only once. Sequenced: peripheral blood. These receptors all stem from a human donor in a cohort sampled during active COVID-19.

The chain combines TRBV12-5 with TRBJ2-4, with a weak D call TRBD2 (6 bases). The germline V gene encodes CDR1 LGHNT and CDR2 FRNRAP. This CDR3 contains 15 residues. Trimming cost V 6 bases and J 0 bases, with 12 bases left between them. This chain's CDR3 is CASGSPGVAKNIQYF. The CDR3 DNA reads TGTGCTAGTGGCTCCCCGGGGGTAGCCAAAAACATTCAGTACTTC.

The chain combines TRBV12-3 or TRBV12-4 with TRBJ2-7; possibly TRBD2 for D (7 bases). V dropped 4 bases and J dropped 6 bases, with 10 bases sitting between them. This CDR3 comprises 12 residues. This chain's CDR3 is CASSWGGLEQYF. DNA of the CDR3: TGTGCCAGCAGTTGGGGGGGGCTCGAGCAGTACTTC.

This clone was detected a few times. This sequence joins TRBV5-6 and TRBJ1-4; the match to TRBD1 covers 7 bases. The CDR3 is 15 residues long. CDR1 is SGHDT and CDR2 is YYEEEE in the germline V gene. The J segment lost 5 bases and the V segment lost 4 bases, leaving 8 bases of the junction unmatched. CDR3 sequence: CASSGTGTVNEKLFF. The CDR3 DNA reads TGTGCCAGCAGCGGTACCGGGACAGTCAATGAAAAACTGTTTTTT.

This clone has just a few counts. V is TRBV15 and J is TRBJ2-7; possible D gene TRBD2, 6 bases. The CDR3 consists of 14 residues. Germline values: CDR1 LNHNV, CDR2 YYDKDF (reference sequence). The V end lost 5 bases, the J end lost 0 bases, and 11 bases lay between the germline ends. The CDR3 DNA follows: TGTGCCACCAGCCTTCGGAGGGGCTCCTACGAGCAGTACTTC. Protein product: CATSLRRGSYEQYF. Full variable domain (missing parts from reference TRBV15 and TRBJ2-7): DAMVIQNPRYQVTQFGKPVTLSCSQTLNHNVMYWYQQKSSQAPKLLFHYYDKDFNNEADTPDNFQSRRPNTSFCFLDIRSPGLGDTAMYLCATSLRRGSYEQYFGPGTRLTVT.

This clone has a handful of counts. This chain connects TRBV24-1 to TRBJ2-7; D unresolved. Trimming cost V 3 bases and J 2 bases, with 10 bases left between them. This CDR3 is built from 14 residues. Per the germline V gene, CDR1 is KGHDR and CDR2 is SFDVKD. The CDR3 DNA reads as TGTGCCACCAGTGATGCGGCCGAACCCTACGAGCAGTACTTC. Its translation is CATSDAAEPYEQYF.